Below are 23 T cell receptor beta chains sequenced from a single sample in a study of blood T cell repertoires in COVID-19. Profiling relied on immunoSEQ multiplex PCR, and the TCRdb table lists in-frame clones only, not all of them. The repertoire holds fewer than 250,000 clones, with 75% to 85% as singletons. Sequenced material: peripheral blood. Receptors originate from a human donor in a cohort sampled during active COVID-19.

The DNA for the CDR3 is TGTGCCATCATTGGACAGGGCGAACACACCATATATTTT. Protein product: CAIIGQGEHTIYF. The chain combines TRBV10-3 with TRBJ1-3; 8 bases agree with TRBD1. This CDR3 has 13 residues. Germline loops: CDR1 ENHRY, CDR2 SYGVKD. The ends lost 7 bases at V and 8 bases at J; junction bases unmatched: 7.

V gene TRBV9 combines with J gene TRBJ2-2; 7 bases map to TRBD2. The V gene end was trimmed by 4 bases and the J gene end by 4 bases; junction bases not matched to a gene: 16. CDR1 is SGDLS, CDR2 YYNGEE, per germline. There are 18 residues in the CDR3. The CDR3 is CASSPRRPGLPSTGELFF. In DNA, the CDR3 is TGTGCCAGCAGCCCTCGAAGACCGGGACTACCTTCCACCGGGGAGCTGTTTTTT.

J is TRBJ2-5 and V is TRBV18; 8 bases line up with TRBD1. Trimming removed 4 bases from V and 2 bases from J; junction bases left unmatched: 3. The CDR3 length is 14 residues. Germline loops: CDR1 KGHSH, CDR2 LQKENI. This chain's CDR3 is CASSRGQEQETQYF. The CDR3 DNA follows: TGTGCCAGCTCACGGGGACAGGAACAAGAGACCCAGTACTTC.

The chain links TRBV9 to TRBJ2-5; 8 nucleotides match TRBD2. Germline V gives CDR1 SGDLS, CDR2 YYNGEE. V lost 4 bases to trimming and J lost 7 bases; unmatched junction nucleotides: 9. This CDR3 region has 14 residues. CDR3 bases: TGTGCCAGCAGCCTATCCGGGACTAGTGGGACCCAGTACTTC. Protein: CASSLSGTSGTQYF.

Concerning this clone itself: The same CDR3 arises from other DNA sequences in this sample as well. The chain recombines TRBV20-1 with TRBJ1-2; TRBD1 matches at 11 bases. J gave up 8 bases and V 6 bases, and 2 bases lay outside the gene matches. This CDR3 has 11 residues. CDR1 and CDR2 (germline): DFQATT, SNEGSKA (reference sequence). The CDR3 protein is CSARTGGGYTF. The CDR3 region has the DNA TGCAGTGCCAGGACAGGGGGCGGCTACACCTTC.

The V and J genes are TRBV27 and TRBJ1-1; TRBD1 matches at 9 bases. Germline CDR1 and CDR2: MNHEY and SMNVEV (reference sequence). Trimming cost V 5 bases and J 1 base; bases outside gene matches: 8. This CDR3 has 16 residues. DNA for the CDR3: TGTGCCAGCAGTCCTCGGACAGGGGTTTCGAACACTGAAGCTTTCTTT. Residues: CASSPRTGVSNTEAFF.

This chain uses TRBV19 with TRBJ1-1, with no clear D. The CDR3 loop spans 12 amino acids. V shed 3 bases and J shed 5 bases, with 7 bases lying between them. Germline lookup yields CDR1 LNHDA and CDR2 SQIVND (reference sequence). CDR3 nucleotide sequence: TGTGCCAGTAGTATGGCTAGGACTGAAGCTTTCTTT. Encoded protein: CASSMARTEAFF.

This clone appeared a few times. J is TRBJ2-5 and V is TRBV10-3, with 9 positions matching TRBD2. Germline CDR1 and CDR2: ENHRY and SYGVKD. CDR3 size: 18 residues. The V segment lost 1 base and the J segment 1 base; nucleotides outside the gene matches: 10. The CDR3 region is CAISEFVRGSGSQETQYF. The CDR3 nucleotides read TGTGCCATCAGTGAGTTTGTCCGGGGTAGCGGGAGCCAAGAGACCCAGTACTTC.

The CDR3 sequence is CASSLMAGTQHF. In nucleotides, the CDR3 is TGTGCCAGCAGCTTAATGGCGGGAACCCAGCATTTT. The chain is built from TRBV7-2 and TRBJ1-5, with D unclear. Trimming left V 2 bases short and J 11 bases short, with 10 bases between. CDR1 is SGHTA and CDR2 is FQGNSA in the germline V gene. The CDR3 totals 12 residues. Complete variable domain (other parts from reference TRBV7-2 and TRBJ1-5): GAGVSQSPSNKVTEKGKDVELRCDPISGHTALYWYRQSLGQGLEFLIYFQGNSAPDKSGLPSDRFSAERTGGSVSTLTIQRTQQEDSAVYLCASSLMAGTQHFGDGTRLSIL.

This sequence joins TRBV7-2 and TRBJ2-7; 11 nucleotides match TRBD2. Trimming at V came to 1 base and at J to 0 bases, leaving 8 bases not matched to a gene. The CDR3 has 18 residues. Germline-derived CDR1 and CDR2 are SGHTA and FQGNSA. This chain's CDR3 is CASSLEASGGIYSYEQYF. In DNA, the CDR3 is TGTGCCAGCAGCTTAGAGGCTAGCGGGGGGATATACTCCTACGAGCAGTACTTC.

The chain uses TRBV13 and TRBJ1-2; 8 bases map to TRBD1. Germline V lookup: CDR1 PRHDT, CDR2 FYEKMQ (reference sequence). This CDR3 has 13 residues. The junction had 3 bases not matched to a gene; V was cut back by 4 bases and J by 5 bases. CDR3 sequence: CASSSRDRYGYTF. Here the CDR3 DNA reads TGTGCCAGCAGCTCCCGGGACAGGTATGGCTACACCTTC.

The DNA of the CDR3 is TGTGCCAGCAGCGTAGCGGCCGGAGCACCACAAGAGACCCAGTACTTC. It translates to CASSVAAGAPQETQYF. V and J are TRBV9 and TRBJ2-5; no reliable D call. Germline CDR1 SGDLS, CDR2 YYNGEE. Trimming removed 0 bases from V and 2 bases from J, with 14 bases in between. This CDR3 is 16 amino acids long.

V is TRBV30 and J is TRBJ1-5; 7 nucleotides align to TRBD1. V shed 5 bases, J shed 1 base, and the junction held 2 bases outside the gene matches. CDR1 GTSNPN and CDR2 SVGIG come from the germline V gene (reference sequence). The CDR3 is 13 residues long. CDR3 protein: CAWAGQSNQPQHF. Here the CDR3 DNA reads TGTGCCTGGGCGGGACAGAGCAATCAGCCCCAGCATTTT.

The count of this clone is one. The rearrangement uses TRBV11-2 and TRBJ2-5; TRBD2 matches at 11 bases. J lost 3 bases, V lost 4 bases, and 7 bases had no gene match. The length of the CDR3 is 16 residues. Germline V gives CDR1 SGHAT, CDR2 FQNNGV. CDR3 amino acids: CASSSPGSGREETQYF. As DNA, the CDR3 is TGTGCCAGCAGCTCCCCGGGTAGCGGGAGGGAAGAGACCCAGTACTTC.

V is TRBV30 and J is TRBJ1-2; a possible D gene is TRBD1 (6 bases). This CDR3 is built from 14 residues. Looked up from germline, CDR1 is GTSNPN and CDR2 is SVGIG (reference sequence). The germline V and J ends were trimmed by 0 bases and 4 bases, with 12 bases remaining between them. CDR3 sequence reads: CAWSVGQGTYGYTF. The DNA for the CDR3 is TGTGCCTGGAGTGTAGGGCAGGGGACCTATGGCTACACCTTC.

The chain has TRBV30 and TRBJ1-1; 7 bases are a match to TRBD1. There are 13 residues in the CDR3. CDR1 and CDR2 from the germline V gene are GTSNPN and SVGIG (reference sequence). The junction had 9 bases not matched to a gene; V was cut back by 1 base and J by 10 bases. Written as DNA, the CDR3 is TGTGCCTGGAGTGATAAAGGTTCAGGGGGAGCTTTCTTT. Translated: CAWSDKGSGGAFF.

This clone was seen a few times. This rearrangement joins TRBV5-1 to TRBJ2-7; the D gene is possibly TRBD2 (6 bases). Germline CDR1 SGHRS, CDR2 YFSETQ. The germline V and J ends were trimmed by 3 bases and 6 bases, with 13 bases remaining between them. The CDR3 is 13 amino acids. CDR3 DNA: TGCGCCAGCAGCTGGACTATTCTGGGCGAGCAGTACTTC. It translates to CASSWTILGEQYF. The entire variable domain, with the rest obtained from reference TRBV5-1 and TRBJ2-7, is as follows: KAGVTQTPRYLIKTRGQQVTLSCSPISGHRSVSWYQQTPGQGLQFLFEYFSETQRNKGNFPGRFSGRQFSNSRSEMNVSTLELGDSALYLCASSWTILGEQYFGPGTRLTVT.

This clone showed up just once. The J gene is TRBJ2-5, the V gene TRBV3-1 (or the pseudogene TRBV3-2); tentative D call: TRBD1 (5 bases). Germline V gives CDR1 LGHDT, CDR2 YNNKEL (reference sequence). V dropped 4 bases and J dropped 1 base, with 16 bases sitting between them. The CDR3 contains 16 residues. In nucleotides, the CDR3 is TGTGCCAGCAGCCCCCTTATAACAGGCGGCCAAGAGACCCAGTACTTC. Translation gives CASSPLITGGQETQYF.

The chain uses TRBV6-5 and TRBJ1-2; a possible D gene is TRBD1 (6 bases). Germline loops: CDR1 MNHEY, CDR2 SVGAGI. The CDR3 length is 14 residues. Trimming cost V 9 bases and J 2 bases, with 16 bases left between them. The CDR3 spells CASTDRDINYGYTF. The CDR3 nucleotides are TGTGCCAGTACTGACCGGGACATAAACTATGGCTACACCTTC.

DNA of the CDR3: TGTGCCAGCGGGGGGGATAATGAAAAACTGTTTTTT. Protein product: CASGGDNEKLFF. This rearrangement joins TRBV2 to TRBJ1-4; TRBD1 might be the D (5 bases). Per germline, CDR1 SNHLY and CDR2 FYNNEI. V lost 8 bases, J lost 4 bases, and 8 bases lay in between. The CDR3 spans 12 residues.

The V and J genes are TRBV24-1 and TRBJ2-3; unclear D gene. Germline-derived CDR1 and CDR2 are KGHDR and SFDVKD. The ends were cut back, 3 bases at V and 4 bases at J, with 4 bases in the middle. This CDR3 region has 12 residues. The CDR3 coding sequence is TGTGCCACCAGTGATACACCAGATACGCAGTATTTT. This encodes CATSDTPDTQYF.

The gene calls are TRBV15 and TRBJ2-1, with 8 bases identical to TRBD2. J gave up 8 bases and V 0 bases, and 6 bases lay outside the gene matches. Germline assignment: CDR1 LNHNV and CDR2 YYDKDF (reference sequence). The CDR3 has 15 amino acids. This CDR3 is CATSRDRSGSYEQFF. CDR3 bases: TGTGCCACCAGCAGAGATCGGAGCGGGAGCTATGAGCAGTTCTTC.

J is TRBJ2-5 and V is TRBV19; D is perhaps TRBD1 (6 bases). Trimming took 5 bases from V and 1 from J, leaving 17 bases between them. CDR1 LNHDA and CDR2 SQIVND come from the germline V gene (reference sequence). The CDR3 has 16 residues. CDR3: CASSPRGYRAQETQYF. CDR3 coding DNA: TGTGCCAGTAGTCCGAGAGGTTACAGGGCCCAAGAGACCCAGTACTTC. Combining the CDR3 with reference TRBV19 and TRBJ2-5 gives the whole variable domain DGGITQSPKYLFRKEGQNVTLSCEQNLNHDAMYWYRQDPGQGLRLIYYSQIVNDFQKGDIAEGYSVSREKKESFPLTVTSAQKNPTAFYLCASSPRGYRAQETQYFGPGTRLLVL.